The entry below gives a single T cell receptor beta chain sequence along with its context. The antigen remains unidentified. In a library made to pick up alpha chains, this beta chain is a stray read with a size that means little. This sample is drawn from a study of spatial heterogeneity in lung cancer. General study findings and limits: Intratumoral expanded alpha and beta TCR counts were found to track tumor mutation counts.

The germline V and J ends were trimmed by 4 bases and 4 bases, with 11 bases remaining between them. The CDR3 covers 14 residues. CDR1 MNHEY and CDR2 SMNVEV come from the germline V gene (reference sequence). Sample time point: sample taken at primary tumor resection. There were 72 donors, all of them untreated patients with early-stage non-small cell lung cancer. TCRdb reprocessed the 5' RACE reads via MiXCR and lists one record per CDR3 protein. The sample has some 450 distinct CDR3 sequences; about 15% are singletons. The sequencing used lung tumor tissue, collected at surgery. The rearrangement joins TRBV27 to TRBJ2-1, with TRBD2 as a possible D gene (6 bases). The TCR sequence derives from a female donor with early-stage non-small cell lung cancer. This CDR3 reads CASSSRLAYNEQFF. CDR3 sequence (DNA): TGTGCCAGCAGTTCTCGTCTAGCGTACAATGAGCAGTTCTTC.